These 24 T cell receptor beta chains originate from one sample sequenced in a study of T cells in Graves' hyperthyroidism and ophthalmopathy. Template material for amplifying TCR beta CDR3 regions consisted of RNA transcripts. A set of HTBI primers served as the primers for a first-round RT-PCR of the TCR CDR3. Each CDR3 protein gets one entry after TCRdb re-called the multiplex PCR reads with MiXCR. This sample carries more than 300,000 distinct CDR3 sequences, 14% of them seen once, and the ten largest clones take roughly 25%. Sequenced: blood. The source of these receptors is a woman in her 30s with Graves' hyperthyroidism.

This clonotype was observed many times. The V call is TRBV7-3, the J call TRBJ2-6; no clear D. The CDR3 is 14 residues long. The V gene lost 0 bases and the J gene lost 4 bases, with 4 bases spanning the gap. In germline, CDR1 is SGHTA, CDR2 FQGTGA. The CDR3 is CASSLTAGANVLTF. Here the CDR3 DNA reads TGTGCCAGCAGCTTAACGGCCGGGGCCAACGTCCTGACTTTC.

About this clonotype: A much larger clone sits a single nucleotide away, making a read error possible. This chain uses TRBV28 with TRBJ2-3; D remains ambiguous. The germline V gene has CDR1 MDHEN and CDR2 SYDVKM. The CDR3 spans 15 residues. CDR3 sequence: CAGSFQPSLTDTQYF. CDR3 DNA: TGTGCCGGCAGTTTTCAACCCTCCCTCACAGATACGCAGTATTTT.

This clonotype was seen many times. The rearrangement links TRBV7-8 to TRBJ1-1, with unresolved D. CDR3 size: 15 residues. Trimming removed 4 bases at V and 8 bases at J, with 20 bases between. CDR1 and CDR2 from the germline V gene are SGHVS and FQNEAQ. The DNA for the CDR3 is TGTGCCAGCAGCTGGGCGGTTGGCCAAACTTCAGAAGCTTTCTTT. This encodes CASSWAVGQTSEAFF.

The chain links TRBV28 to TRBJ1-4; 7 bases agree with TRBD1. The CDR3 length is 14 residues. Unmatched junction bases numbered 7, after V lost 6 bases and J lost 6 bases. Looked up from germline, CDR1 is MDHEN and CDR2 is SYDVKM. Here the CDR3 reads CASSTTGKHEKLFF. CDR3 bases: TGTGCCAGCAGCACGACAGGGAAACATGAAAAACTGTTTTTT.

This clonotype was counted only a few times. The CDR3 is CASSSKKPGLDTTETYEQYF. In DNA, the CDR3 is TGTGCCAGCAGCTCCAAAAAGCCGGGACTAGACACAACTGAAACCTACGAGCAGTACTTC. The chain carries TRBV11-1 and TRBJ2-7; 8 bases agree with TRBD2. Germline CDR1 is SGHAT and CDR2 is FQDESV (reference sequence). V shed 4 bases and J 2 bases; nucleotides not matched to a gene: 22. The CDR3 is made up of 20 amino acids.

The chain has TRBV12-3 or TRBV12-4 and TRBJ2-7, with 8 nucleotides matching TRBD2. CDR3 length: 19 residues. With V trimmed by 5 bases and J by 0 bases, 18 bases remained unmatched. CDR3 sequence reads: CASSLRGGVPGGSSYEQYF. The CDR3 DNA is TGTGCCAGCAGTCTCCGGGGGGGGGTCCCTGGCGGGTCCTCCTACGAGCAGTACTTC.

This clonotype was counted at least ten times. V usage is TRBV28 and J usage is TRBJ2-7; D gene unclear. V was cut by 5 bases and J by 2 bases, with 7 bases left in between. The CDR3 is 12 residues long. Per germline, CDR1 MDHEN and CDR2 SYDVKM. The CDR3 loop is CASSTVPYEQYF. Written as DNA, the CDR3 is TGTGCCAGCAGTACGGTCCCCTACGAGCAGTACTTC.

This clonotype came up many times. V and J are TRBV13 and TRBJ2-7; D not resolved. The CDR3 has 12 residues. V was trimmed by 2 bases and J by 5 bases, leaving 7 bases between them. Per the germline V gene, CDR1 is PRHDT and CDR2 is FYEKMQ (reference sequence). This chain's CDR3 is CASSLPGDEQYF. DNA for the CDR3: TGTGCCAGCAGCTTACCAGGTGACGAGCAGTACTTC.

This clonotype was detected a few times. The chain combines TRBV9 with TRBJ2-3, with a tentative D call TRBD2 (5 bases). The CDR3 spans 15 residues. In germline, CDR1 is SGDLS, CDR2 YYNGEE. V shed 1 base and J shed 0 bases, with 9 bases lying between them. In DNA form, the CDR3 reads TGTGCCAGCAGCGTAAGGCTAGCCAGCACAGATACGCAGTATTTT. Encoded protein: CASSVRLASTDTQYF.

This clonotype was counted a few times. The chain combines TRBV9 with TRBJ2-1, with TRBD1 as a possible D gene (6 bases). V was pared by 2 bases and J by 1 base, with 13 bases between. Germline V gives CDR1 SGDLS, CDR2 YYNGEE. The CDR3 has 16 amino acids. The CDR3 coding sequence is TGTGCCAGCAGCGTTTACAGGGCCTCATCCTACAATGAGCAGTTCTTC. It codes for CASSVYRASSYNEQFF. The full variable domain, with the rest looked up from reference TRBV9 and TRBJ2-1, is DSGVTQTPKHLITATGQRVTLRCSPRSGDLSVYWYQQSLDQGLQFLIQYYNGEERAKGNILERFSAQQFPDLHSELNLSSLELGDSALYFCASSVYRASSYNEQFFGPGTRLTVL.

This clonotype appeared a few times. This chain uses TRBV20-1 with TRBJ2-1; 10 nucleotides match TRBD2. CDR3 length equals 15 residues. The J segment lost 6 bases and the V segment lost 1 base, leaving 6 bases of the junction unmatched. Germline CDR1 DFQATT, CDR2 SNEGSKA (reference sequence). The CDR3 here is CSARAVSGRINEQFF. CDR3 coding DNA: TGCAGTGCTAGAGCGGTTAGCGGGAGGATCAATGAGCAGTTCTTC.

This clonotype was detected ten times or more. CDR3 region: CASTRQGSGYTF. The CDR3 region has the DNA TGTGCCAGCACGAGACAGGGATCTGGCTACACCTTC. The chain recombines TRBV25-1 with TRBJ1-2; TRBD1 matches 7 bases. CDR3 length: 12 residues. Germline V CDR1 and CDR2: MGHDK, SYGVNS. The trim removed 7 bases at V and 7 bases at J, leaving 6 bases unmatched.

This clonotype has a count of ten or more. The CDR3, as DNA: TGTGCCACCAGCATCCCCTGGGGTCTGGCGGCAAGGCCCTACAATGAGCAGTTCTTC. Protein: CATSIPWGLAARPYNEQFF. This chain connects TRBV15 to TRBJ2-1; unclear D gene. CDR3 length: 19 amino acids. Germline V CDR1 and CDR2: LNHNV, YYDKDF (reference sequence). Trimming left V 4 bases short and J 2 bases short, with 24 bases between.

There are many counts of this clonotype. The genes are TRBV3-1 and TRBJ2-7; no clear D. CDR3 length equals 13 residues. V lost 5 bases and J 3 bases, leaving 11 bases between the germline ends. Germline V gives CDR1 LGHDT, CDR2 YNNKEL (reference sequence). The CDR3 DNA reads as TGTGCCAGCAGCAATGGACCTTTCTACGAGCAGTACTTC. This sequence encodes CASSNGPFYEQYF.

This chain uses TRBV7-9 with TRBJ1-4; D might be TRBD1 (5 bases). From germline, CDR1 is SEHNR and CDR2 FQNEAQ (reference sequence). The CDR3 is made up of 15 amino acids. The V and J ends lost 0 bases and 8 bases respectively, with 13 bases between them. In nucleotides, the CDR3 is TGTGCCAGCAGCTTAGCGGGCCAGGGTGGCGAAAAACTGTTTTTT. This sequence encodes CASSLAGQGGEKLFF.

This clonotype was recorded at least ten times. The chain combines TRBV18 with TRBJ2-5, with 7 bases fitting TRBD1. This CDR3 has 14 amino acids. V lost 5 bases and J lost 1; bases outside the gene matches: 4. CDR1 and CDR2 (germline): KGHSH, LQKENI. The CDR3 bases are TGTGCCAGCTCAGCTACAGGGGTCCAAGAGACCCAGTACTTC. Encoded protein: CASSATGVQETQYF. Full variable domain (missing parts from reference TRBV18 and TRBJ2-5): NAGVMQNPRHLVRRRGQEARLRCSPMKGHSHVYWYRQLPEEGLKFMVYLQKENIIDESGMPKERFSAEFPKEGPSILRIQQVVRGDSAAYFCASSATGVQETQYFGPGTRLLVL.

This clonotype was detected ten times or more. The chain joins TRBV6-1 to TRBJ2-5, with 9 nucleotides matching TRBD2. Germline assignment: CDR1 MNHNS and CDR2 SASEGT. V dropped 5 bases and J dropped 4; count of bases not matched to a gene: 8. This CDR3 comprises 15 residues. In DNA form, the CDR3 reads TGTGCCAGCAGTTATTCGGGACTAGCCGGAGAGACCCAGTACTTC. Residues: CASSYSGLAGETQYF.

This clonotype appeared a single time. A read error may be the cause here, since a much bigger clone is one base away. The chain has TRBV5-1 and TRBJ2-3, with 10 bases identical to TRBD2. Per the germline V gene, CDR1 is SGHRS and CDR2 is YFSETQ. The CDR3 consists of 15 residues. The CDR3: CASSLTSGKADKQYF. The CDR3 DNA reads TGCGCCAGCAGCTTGACTAGCGGGAAAGCAGATAAGCAGTATTTT.

Notes on this clonotype: The junction departs from the called germline gene at one end, perhaps through a read error. The chain combines TRBV11-1 with TRBJ2-1; D might be TRBD2 (6 bases). The CDR3 runs to 14 residues. Germline V CDR1 and CDR2: SGHAT, FQDESV (reference sequence). CDR3 DNA sequence: TGTGCCAGCAGATTAGCGGAGGGCTATAATGAGCAGTTCTTC. It yields the protein CASRLAEGYNEQFF.

This clonotype was counted at least ten times. The chain is built from TRBV19 and TRBJ2-7; tentatively, D is TRBD1 (6 bases). Germline CDR1 LNHDA, CDR2 SQIVND (reference sequence). This CDR3 spans 14 amino acids. The germline V and J ends were trimmed by 5 bases and 0 bases, with 11 bases remaining between them. CDR3 bases: TGTGCCAGTAGTGCGGACAGCAGCTCCTACGAGCAGTACTTC. Protein sequence: CASSADSSSYEQYF. Combining the CDR3 with reference TRBV19 and TRBJ2-7 gives the whole variable domain DGGITQSPKYLFRKEGQNVTLSCEQNLNHDAMYWYRQDPGQGLRLIYYSQIVNDFQKGDIAEGYSVSREKKESFPLTVTSAQKNPTAFYLCASSADSSSYEQYFGPGTRLTVT.

This clonotype has just a few counts. A junction end diverges from the germline sequence, so it may reflect a read error. This chain uses TRBV24-1 with TRBJ1-5; D gene ambiguous. CDR3 length equals 16 residues. The germline V gene encodes CDR1 KGHDR and CDR2 SFDVKD. CDR3 sequence reads: CATSDFQATSSQPQHF. CDR3 in DNA: TGTGCCACCAGTGATTTTCAAGCGACAAGCAGTCAGCCCCAGCATTTT.

This clonotype was picked up many times. The chain links TRBV12-3 or TRBV12-4 to TRBJ2-1; D not certain. Trimming cost V 3 bases and J 5 bases, with 11 bases left between them. The CDR3 runs to 14 residues. CDR3 sequence (DNA): TGTGCCAGCAGTTTTGGGCGGAACGACAATGAGCAGTTCTTC. Translated, it gives CASSFGRNDNEQFF.

This clonotype was seen many times. This chain connects TRBV28 to TRBJ2-7; 12 bases fit TRBD2. Per germline, CDR1 MDHEN and CDR2 SYDVKM. There are 17 residues in the CDR3. Trimming cost V 3 bases and J 1 base; bases outside gene matches: 7. As DNA, the CDR3 is TGTGCCAGCAGTTTTCCCCTAGCGGGAGGGGCGTCCTACGAGCAGTACTTC. Protein: CASSFPLAGGASYEQYF. The whole variable domain, remainder taken from reference TRBV28 and TRBJ2-7, is DVKVTQSSRYLVKRTGEKVFLECVQDMDHENMFWYRQDPGLGLRLIYFSYDVKMKEKGDIPEGYSVSREKKERFSLILESASTNQTSMYLCASSFPLAGGASYEQYFGPGTRLTVT.

This clonotype turned up a few times. This rearrangement joins TRBV6-9 to TRBJ1-6; D gene unclear. This CDR3 has 12 residues. The germline V gene has CDR1 MNHGY and CDR2 SVAAGI. V lost 6 bases and J 7 bases, leaving 7 bases between the germline ends. CDR3 sequence reads: CASSKSNSPLHF. The CDR3 DNA sequence: TGTGCCAGCAGCAAATCGAATTCACCCCTCCACTTT.